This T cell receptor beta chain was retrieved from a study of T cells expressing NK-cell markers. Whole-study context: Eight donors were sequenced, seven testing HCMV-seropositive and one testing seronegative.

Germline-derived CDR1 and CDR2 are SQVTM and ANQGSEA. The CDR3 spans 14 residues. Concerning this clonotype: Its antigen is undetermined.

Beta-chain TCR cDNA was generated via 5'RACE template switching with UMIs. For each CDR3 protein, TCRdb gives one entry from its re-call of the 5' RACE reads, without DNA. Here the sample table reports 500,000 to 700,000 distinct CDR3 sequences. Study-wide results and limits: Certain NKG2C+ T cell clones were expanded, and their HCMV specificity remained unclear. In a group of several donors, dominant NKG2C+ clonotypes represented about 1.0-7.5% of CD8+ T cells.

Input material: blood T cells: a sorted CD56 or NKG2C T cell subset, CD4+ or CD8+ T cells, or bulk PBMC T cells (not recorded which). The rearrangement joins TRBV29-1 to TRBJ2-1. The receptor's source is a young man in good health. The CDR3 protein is CSVEEVKGGNEQFF.